Sequencing of this T cell receptor beta chain was carried out in a study of cytomegalovirus exposure and HLA in healthy donors (TCRdb year 2017). In terms of the full investigation: A later analysis indicated that the 95 to 150 validation repertoires were generated on the platform also employed for the 600 to 750 repertoires of the first cohort. High-throughput TCR immunosequencing, statistical association of individual TCRs with disease status, and machine learning were combined to predict cytomegalovirus infection status. The study aimed to test whether cataloging public T cell receptors could reveal signatures of past pathogen exposure. Besides the first cohort of around 700 subjects, a separate validation cohort made up of 120 or so different subjects was used.

With respect to this clone: Its antigen is currently not known. The input lacks base qualities; no much larger clone sits a single base away.

The library was obtained by the immunoSEQ multiplex PCR assay. The study's processing was this. A statistical classification framework was developed to diagnose cytomegalovirus status using the catalog of TCR beta chain sequences. TCRdb carries this immuneACCESS record with in-frame sequences only. Its versions omit some clonotypes, under half of them owing to an unresolved V gene in the studies checked, with the rest unexplained. For V, J and clone size, that table is used; D and trimming come from the DNA. This sample holds 140,000 to 150,000 clones; around 93% were observed only once. Roughly 1.9% of the sample goes to the ten largest clones. The full study reports these points: While some public TCRs were present in many individuals, most TCR sequences turned up only very rarely across donors. Subsequent analysis determined that TCRs grouped into clusters in the first cohort also showed a tendency toward co-occurrence across the 90 to 150 validation repertoires, and 85% to 95% of cluster scores exceeded 0. A later analysis had no HLA typing for the validation cohort, so co-occurrence there was scored across all 110 or so repertoires. Three of the identified cytomegalovirus-associated TCR beta chains were confirmed in vitro to be specific for cytomegalovirus antigens. A total of 150 or so TCR beta chains were listed by the study as associated with cytomegalovirus. In both the original and validation cohorts, the classifier was reported to diagnose cytomegalovirus status with high specificity and sensitivity. According to the authors, the approach could potentially be generalized to other disease states and immunological phenotypes.

The donors were included in the validation cohort of over a hundred subjects, a group kept apart from the roughly 670-subject first cohort. The source material was PBMCs. The TCR comes from a man aged 18 to 29 in good health and CMV-seropositive.

The CDR3 protein: CASSKVYRGLTNTEAFF. DNA sequence: TGTGCCAGCAGCAAAGTTTACAGGGGGCTGACGAACACTGAAGCTTTCTTT. The chain is encoded by TRBV21-1 joined to TRBJ1-1; the listed D gene, TRBD1, was not tested against the DNA. TRBV21-1 is designated a pseudogene. From the cysteine up to the phenylalanine, the CDR3 has a length of 17 residues. The only DNA kept is the CDR3, 51 bases in frame from the first base.